Sequencing of this T cell receptor beta chain was carried out in a study of blood T cells in healthy people across ages. General observations from the study: A roughly linear fall in TCR beta diversity per million T cells was seen with increasing age.

Germline CDR1 and CDR2: ENHRY and SYGVKD. There are 12 residues in the CDR3. Through a sample-barcoded 5' primer and a J-beta primer mix, a second PCR was run for roughly 6 to 11 cycles. Samples each returned at least 3 million CDR3-containing paired-end reads. Via MiXCR, TCRdb re-called the 5' RACE reads, giving one row per CDR3 protein. The profile shows 1.2 million to 1.5 million distinct CDR3 sequences, approximately 40% of them singletons. This clonotype has only one observation. Its antigen is undetermined. This TCR was sampled from a woman younger than 35 in good health. The sequenced material came from blood. The genes are TRBV10-3 and TRBJ2-5, with D maybe TRBD1 (5 bases). The end of the DNA fits TRBJ2-7 better, so the J call may be wrong. The CDR3 sequence is CAITSTGYEQYF. CDR3 bases: TGTGCCATCACCTCAACAGGATACGAGCAGTACTTC.